This TCR beta chain was identified during a study of T cells in localized non-small cell lung cancer. Findings and limits, study-wide: Turning up in adjacent lung were a median around 60 of the top 100 tumor clones. Blood T cell density predicted longer survival; adjacent-lung clonality, shorter. Because only a single region of the tumor was sequenced, heterogeneity remains possible. Compared with tumor, uninvolved adjacent lung displayed greater T cell clonality, ranking highest overall.

The trim removed 2 bases at V and 3 bases at J, leaving 12 bases unmatched. Germline V gene sequence: CDR1 SGHNT, CDR2 YENEEA. This CDR3 has 17 residues. Produced via immunoSEQ multiplex PCR; TCRdb's table is partial and in-frame only. The sample has almost 3,000 clones; approximately 33% are singletons. This clone rates as medium-sized. Its antigen is still unknown. The J gene is TRBJ1-1, the V gene TRBV11-3; TRBD1 agrees at 7 bases. This clonotype was sampled from a male donor at least 60 years old with stage I squamous cell lung carcinoma. The material was normal lung tissue next to the tumor, obtained before any cancer treatment. The CDR3 protein is CASSLTPRLRGDTEAFF. In nucleotides, the CDR3 is TGTGCCAGCAGCTTAACACCCCGGCTCAGGGGGGACACTGAAGCTTTCTTT.